This is a list of T cell receptor beta chains from one sample in a study of human T cells and chemical hapten exposure. TCRdb fed the RACE reads into MiXCR, producing one record per CDR3 protein. Of about 47,000 distinct CDR3 sequences listed, about 3.7% are singletons. Sequenced sample: whole blood. The origin of the receptors is a human donor in good health. Some clones in this sample may be carry-over from other donors' samples. CDR3s include the opening cysteine and the closing phenylalanine or tryptophan. D genes are given only for firm matches. Clone size is shown for a subset of rows, as once, few, many or a class of expanded clone.

CDR3 protein,CDR3 DNA,J gene,D gene,V gene,clone size,CDR3 length
CASSFGDSSRLAPDNSEQYF,TGTGCCAGCAGTTTTGGTGACTCCTCTCGGCTAGCTCCTGATAATAGCGAGCAGTACTTC,TRBJ2-7,.,TRBV12-3/TRBV12-4,many,20
CASREGYEQFF,TGCGCCAGCAGAGAGGGCTATGAGCAGTTCTTC,TRBJ2-1,.,TRBV5-1,.,11
CASKNNLRPLHF,TGTGCCAGCAAGAACAACTTGAGACCCCTCCACTTT,TRBJ1-6,.,TRBV6-5,few,12
CSASEETQYF,TGCAGTGCTTCAGAAGAGACCCAGTACTTC,TRBJ2-5,.,TRBV20-1,many,10
CASSSQGARIPDTQYF,TGTGCCAGCAGTTCCCAGGGGGCGCGGATCCCAGATACGCAGTATTTT,TRBJ2-3,TRBD1,TRBV7-3,many,16
CASGLDSSSGNTIYF,TGTGCCAGCGGGCTGGACTCCAGCTCTGGAAACACCATATATTTT,TRBJ1-3,.,TRBV6-6,many,15
CASSSDRGSNQPQHF,TGTGCCAGCAGCTCCGACAGGGGCAGCAATCAGCCCCAGCATTTT,TRBJ1-5,TRBD1,TRBV6-5,many,15
CATSDSAPGASSMGQYF,TGTGCCACCAGTGATTCCGCACCGGGAGCATCAAGTATGGGCCAGTACTTC,TRBJ2-5,.,TRBV24-1,many,17
CSVEGTNRVGQAFF,TGCAGCGTTGAAGGCACCAACAGGGTTGGCCAAGCTTTCTTT,TRBJ1-1,.,TRBV29-1,many,14
CASSQDGGDRAPLGQYF,TGTGCCAGCAGCCAGGATGGAGGGGACAGGGCCCCCTTAGGGCAGTACTTC,TRBJ2-7,TRBD1,TRBV4-2,few,17
CASSYDRVYGYTF,TGTGCCAGCAGCTACGACAGAGTTTATGGCTACACCTTC,TRBJ1-2,.,TRBV28,few,13
CASSYLAGISETQYF,TGTGCCAGCAGTTACCTGGCAGGGATTTCAGAGACCCAGTACTTC,TRBJ2-5,.,TRBV6-5,many,15
CASTITPGTYLYF,TGTGCCAGCACCATAACCCCCGGGACATATCTGTACTTC,TRBJ2-7,.,TRBV12-3/TRBV12-4,medium-sized,13
CSAPVGQGSNQPQHF,TGCAGTGCCCCAGTCGGACAGGGGAGCAATCAGCCCCAGCATTTT,TRBJ1-5,TRBD1,TRBV20-1,many,15
CASSGAGLVEEGEQFF,TGTGCCAGCAGCGGTGCTGGACTAGTGGAGGAAGGTGAGCAGTTCTTC,TRBJ2-1,TRBD2,TRBV7-9,few,16
CASSLTGQPQHF,TGTGCCAGCAGTTTAACCGGCCAGCCCCAGCATTTT,TRBJ1-5,.,TRBV12-3/TRBV12-4,many,12
CASSLVHRGSNEQYF,TGTGCCAGCAGCCTCGTACACAGGGGAAGCAACGAGCAGTACTTC,TRBJ2-7,TRBD1,TRBV3-1,many,15
CASSRDGSYNEQFF,TGTGCCAGCAGTCGGGACGGGTCCTACAATGAGCAGTTCTTC,TRBJ2-1,.,TRBV6-5,.,14
CASSQGTGGSHYGYTF,TGTGCCAGCAGTCAGGGGACAGGGGGCTCTCACTATGGCTACACCTTC,TRBJ1-2,TRBD1,TRBV28,many,16
CASSPPGLSTDTQYF,TGTGCCAGCAGTCCTCCGGGACTAAGCACAGATACGCAGTATTTT,TRBJ2-3,TRBD2,TRBV28,many,15
CASSATGTNLSPLHF,TGTGCCAGCAGTGCTACCGGGACCAACCTTTCACCCCTCCACTTT,TRBJ1-6,.,TRBV28,.,15
CASSLSHDLSREGQYF,TGTGCCAGCAGTTTGAGCCATGACCTGTCTAGGGAGGGCCAGTACTTC,TRBJ2-5,TRBD2,TRBV28,many,16
CASSVEGSPLHF,TGTGCCAGCAGCGTAGAAGGTTCACCCCTCCACTTT,TRBJ1-6,.,TRBV9,many,12
CASKSSSYNEQFF,TGTGCCAGCAAATCGAGCTCCTACAATGAGCAGTTCTTC,TRBJ2-1,.,TRBV6-1,many,13
CAWHPRGITGNTIYF,TGTGCCTGGCACCCCCGGGGGATAACTGGAAACACCATATATTTT,TRBJ1-3,.,TRBV30,few,15
CASRRVDGDEQFF,TGTGCCAGCAGGAGGGTCGACGGGGATGAGCAGTTCTTC,TRBJ2-1,.,TRBV5-6,many,13
CATSNHRDSYEQYF,TGTGCCACCAGCAACCACAGGGACTCCTACGAGCAGTACTTC,TRBJ2-7,.,TRBV15,.,14
CASRAGQGRYNEQFF,TGTGCCAGCAGGGCGGGTCAAGGACGCTACAATGAGCAGTTCTTC,TRBJ2-1,.,TRBV25-1,many,15
CASSYQGLAANEQFF,TGTGCCAGCAGTTACCAGGGACTAGCGGCCAATGAGCAGTTCTTC,TRBJ2-1,TRBD2,TRBV6-5,many,15
CASSLAAISNSYNEQFF,TGTGCCAGCAGCTTAGCAGCGATAAGTAACTCCTACAATGAGCAGTTCTTC,TRBJ2-1,.,TRBV7-7,many,17
CASSLDSGGSDEQFF,TGTGCCAGCAGCCTAGACAGCGGAGGGTCGGATGAGCAGTTCTTC,TRBJ2-1,.,TRBV7-8,.,15
CASSFGGGYEQYF,TGTGCCAGCAGTTTTGGCGGGGGTTACGAGCAGTACTTC,TRBJ2-7,TRBD2,TRBV12-3/TRBV12-4,many,13
CASTQTNTGELFF,TGTGCCAGCACACAAACCAACACCGGGGAGCTGTTTTTT,TRBJ2-2,.,TRBV12-3/TRBV12-4,few,13